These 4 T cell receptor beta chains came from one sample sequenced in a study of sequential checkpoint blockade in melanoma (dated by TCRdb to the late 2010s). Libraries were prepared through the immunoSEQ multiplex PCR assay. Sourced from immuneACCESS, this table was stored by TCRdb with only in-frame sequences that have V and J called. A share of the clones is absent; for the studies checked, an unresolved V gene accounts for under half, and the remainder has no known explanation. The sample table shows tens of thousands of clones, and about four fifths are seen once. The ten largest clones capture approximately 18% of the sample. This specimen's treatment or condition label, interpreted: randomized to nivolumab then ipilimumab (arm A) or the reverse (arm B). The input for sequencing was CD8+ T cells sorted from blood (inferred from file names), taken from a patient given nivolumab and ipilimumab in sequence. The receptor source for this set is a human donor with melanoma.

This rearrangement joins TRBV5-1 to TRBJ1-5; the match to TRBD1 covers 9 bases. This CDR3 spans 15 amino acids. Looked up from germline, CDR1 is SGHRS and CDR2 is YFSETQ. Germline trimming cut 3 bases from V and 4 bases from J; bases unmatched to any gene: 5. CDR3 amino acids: CASSSGTGRNQPQHF. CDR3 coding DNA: TGCGCCAGCAGCTCGGGGACAGGGAGGAATCAGCCCCAGCATTTT.

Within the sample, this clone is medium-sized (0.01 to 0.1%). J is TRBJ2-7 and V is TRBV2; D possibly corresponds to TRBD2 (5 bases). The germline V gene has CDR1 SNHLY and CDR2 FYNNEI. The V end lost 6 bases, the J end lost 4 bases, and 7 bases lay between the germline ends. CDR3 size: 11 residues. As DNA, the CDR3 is TGTGCCAGCAGGGAGCGGTACGAGCAGTACTTC. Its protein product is CASRERYEQYF.

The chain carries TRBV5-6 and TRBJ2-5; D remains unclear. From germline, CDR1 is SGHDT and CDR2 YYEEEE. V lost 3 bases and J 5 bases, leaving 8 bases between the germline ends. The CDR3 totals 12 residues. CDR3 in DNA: TGTGCCAGCAGCTACAACGGGGAGACCCAGTACTTC. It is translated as CASSYNGETQYF.

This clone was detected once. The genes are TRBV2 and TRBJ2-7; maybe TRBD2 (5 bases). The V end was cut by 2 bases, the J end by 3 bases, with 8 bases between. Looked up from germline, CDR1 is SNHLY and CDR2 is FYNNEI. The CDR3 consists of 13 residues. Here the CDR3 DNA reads TGTGCCAGCAGTGAATCCGGGAACTACGAGCAGTACTTC. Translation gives CASSESGNYEQYF.